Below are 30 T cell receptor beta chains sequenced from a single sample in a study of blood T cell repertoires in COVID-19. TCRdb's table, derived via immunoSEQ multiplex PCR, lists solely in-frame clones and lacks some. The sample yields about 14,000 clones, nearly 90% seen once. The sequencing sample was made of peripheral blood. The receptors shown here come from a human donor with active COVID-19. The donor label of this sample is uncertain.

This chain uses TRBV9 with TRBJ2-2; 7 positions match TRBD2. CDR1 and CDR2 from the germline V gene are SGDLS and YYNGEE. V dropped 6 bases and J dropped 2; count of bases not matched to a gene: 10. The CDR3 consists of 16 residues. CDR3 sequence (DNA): TGTGCCAGCACCCGTTCCGGGGGGTTTAACACCGGGGAGCTGTTTTTT. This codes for CASTRSGGFNTGELFF.

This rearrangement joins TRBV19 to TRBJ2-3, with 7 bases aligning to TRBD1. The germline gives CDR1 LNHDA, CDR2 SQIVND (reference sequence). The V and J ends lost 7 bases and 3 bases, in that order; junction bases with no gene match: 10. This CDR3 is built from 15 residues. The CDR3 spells CASNRGDSQTDTQYF. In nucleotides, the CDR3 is TGTGCCAGTAATAGAGGGGACAGTCAAACAGATACGCAGTATTTT.

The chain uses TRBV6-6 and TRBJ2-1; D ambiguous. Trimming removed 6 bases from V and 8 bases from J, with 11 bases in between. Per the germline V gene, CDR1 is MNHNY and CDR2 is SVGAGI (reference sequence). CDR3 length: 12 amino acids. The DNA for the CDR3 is TGTGCCAGCAGGACGGCCGGGTATGAGCAGTTCTTC. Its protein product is CASRTAGYEQFF.

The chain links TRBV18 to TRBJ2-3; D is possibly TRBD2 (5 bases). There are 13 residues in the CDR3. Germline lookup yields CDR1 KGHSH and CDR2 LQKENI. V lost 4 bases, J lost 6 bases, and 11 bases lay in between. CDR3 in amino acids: CASSQLSADTQYF. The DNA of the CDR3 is TGTGCCAGCTCACAGCTTAGCGCTGATACGCAGTATTTT.

The CDR3 reads CASSSPGQGSGNTIYF. The CDR3 bases are TGTGCCAGCAGTTCCCCGGGACAGGGCTCAGGAAACACCATATATTTT. The V call is TRBV28, the J call TRBJ1-3; 9 bases are a match to TRBD1. CDR3 length equals 16 residues. The V gene's germline CDR1 is MDHEN and CDR2 SYDVKM. Trimming took 4 bases from V and 4 from J; bases not matched to a gene: 8.

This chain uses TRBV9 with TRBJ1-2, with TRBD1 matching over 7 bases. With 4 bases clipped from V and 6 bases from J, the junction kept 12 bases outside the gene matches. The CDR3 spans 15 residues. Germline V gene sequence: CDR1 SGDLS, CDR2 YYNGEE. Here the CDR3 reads CASSTRQGRLDGYTF. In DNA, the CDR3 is TGTGCCAGCAGCACTCGACAGGGAAGGCTAGATGGCTACACCTTC.

CDR3 residues: CASSHETPTGEQYF. The CDR3 DNA follows: TGTGCCAGCAGCCATGAGACCCCCACGGGCGAGCAGTACTTC. J is TRBJ2-7 and V is TRBV3-1 (or the pseudogene TRBV3-2); D is undetermined. The germline V gene encodes CDR1 LGHDT and CDR2 YNNKEL (reference sequence). The CDR3 extends over 14 amino acids. V lost 3 bases and J lost 6, with 15 bases in between.

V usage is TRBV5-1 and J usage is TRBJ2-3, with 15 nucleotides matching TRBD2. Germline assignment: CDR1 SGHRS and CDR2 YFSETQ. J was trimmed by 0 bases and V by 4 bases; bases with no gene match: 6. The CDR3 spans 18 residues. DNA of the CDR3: TGCGCCAGCAGCCCGGGACTAGCGGGGGGCACTAGCACAGATACGCAGTATTTT. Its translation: CASSPGLAGGTSTDTQYF.

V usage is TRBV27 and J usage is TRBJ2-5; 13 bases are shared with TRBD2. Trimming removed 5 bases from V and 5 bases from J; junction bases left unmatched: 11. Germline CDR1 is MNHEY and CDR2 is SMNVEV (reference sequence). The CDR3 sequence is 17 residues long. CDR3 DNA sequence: TGTGCCAGCAGTCCAGGGACTAGCGGGGTCGCCAGGGAGACCCAGTACTTC. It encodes CASSPGTSGVARETQYF.

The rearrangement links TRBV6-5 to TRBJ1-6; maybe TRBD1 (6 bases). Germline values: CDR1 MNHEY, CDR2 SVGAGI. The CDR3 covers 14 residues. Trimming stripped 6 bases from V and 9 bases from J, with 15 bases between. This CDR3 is CASRRRQVGSPLHF. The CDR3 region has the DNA TGTGCCAGCAGGCGCAGACAGGTTGGTTCACCCCTCCACTTT.

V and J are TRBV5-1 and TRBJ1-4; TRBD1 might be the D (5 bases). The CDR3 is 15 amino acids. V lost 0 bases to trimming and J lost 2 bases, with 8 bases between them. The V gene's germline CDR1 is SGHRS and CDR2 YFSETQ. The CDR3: CASSLGQITNEKLFF. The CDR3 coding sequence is TGCGCCAGCAGCTTGGGACAGATCACTAATGAAAAACTGTTTTTT.

As DNA, the CDR3 is TGTGCCAGCAGCTCTTTAAGGGGGGGCCGGACCCAACAAGAGACCCAGTACTTC. Its translation is CASSSLRGGRTQQETQYF. The rearrangement links TRBV11-2 to TRBJ2-5, with a tentative D call TRBD2 (7 bases). The CDR3 has 18 residues. The germline V gene encodes CDR1 SGHAT and CDR2 FQNNGV. The V gene lost 4 bases and the J gene lost 2 bases, with 23 bases spanning the gap.

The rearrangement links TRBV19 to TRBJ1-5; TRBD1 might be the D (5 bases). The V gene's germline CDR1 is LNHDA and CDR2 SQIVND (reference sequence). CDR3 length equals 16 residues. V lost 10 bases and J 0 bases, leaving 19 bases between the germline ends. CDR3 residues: CATGSRGGFSNQPQHF. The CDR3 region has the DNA TGTGCCACCGGGAGCCGGGGGGGATTTAGCAATCAGCCCCAGCATTTT.

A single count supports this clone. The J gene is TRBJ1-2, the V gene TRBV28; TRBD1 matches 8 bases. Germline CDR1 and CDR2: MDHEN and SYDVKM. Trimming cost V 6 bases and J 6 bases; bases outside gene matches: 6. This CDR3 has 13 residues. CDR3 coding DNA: TGTGCCAGCAGCTACCAGGGGGCGCATGGCTACACCTTC. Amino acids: CASSYQGAHGYTF.

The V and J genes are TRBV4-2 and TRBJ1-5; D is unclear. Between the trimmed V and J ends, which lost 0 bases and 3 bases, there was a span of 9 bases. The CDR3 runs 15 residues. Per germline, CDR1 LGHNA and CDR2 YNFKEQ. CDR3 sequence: CASSQDGGDNQPQHF. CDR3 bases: TGTGCCAGCAGCCAAGATGGCGGGGACAATCAGCCCCAGCATTTT.

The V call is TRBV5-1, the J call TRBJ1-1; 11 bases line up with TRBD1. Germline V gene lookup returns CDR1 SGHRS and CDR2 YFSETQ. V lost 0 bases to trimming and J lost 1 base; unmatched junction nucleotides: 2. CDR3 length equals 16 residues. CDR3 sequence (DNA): TGCGCCAGCAGCTTGGGGACAGGGGGCGCGAACACTGAAGCTTTCTTT. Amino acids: CASSLGTGGANTEAFF.

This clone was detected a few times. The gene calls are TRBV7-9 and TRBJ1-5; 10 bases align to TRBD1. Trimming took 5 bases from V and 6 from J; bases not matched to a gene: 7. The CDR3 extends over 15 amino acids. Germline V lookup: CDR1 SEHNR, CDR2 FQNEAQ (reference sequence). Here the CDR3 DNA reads TGTGCCAGCAGCCCGGGACAGGGGAGGGCTCAGCCCCAGCATTTT. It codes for CASSPGQGRAQPQHF.

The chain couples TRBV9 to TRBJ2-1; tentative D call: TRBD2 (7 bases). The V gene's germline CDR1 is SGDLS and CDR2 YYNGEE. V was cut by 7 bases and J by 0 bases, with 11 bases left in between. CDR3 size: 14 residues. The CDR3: CASAGASSYNEQFF. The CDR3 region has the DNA TGTGCCAGCGCGGGGGCGAGCTCCTACAATGAGCAGTTCTTC.

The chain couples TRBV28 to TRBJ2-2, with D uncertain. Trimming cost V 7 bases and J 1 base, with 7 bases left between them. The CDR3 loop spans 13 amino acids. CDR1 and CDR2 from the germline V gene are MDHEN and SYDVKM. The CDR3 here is CASTPQNTGELFF. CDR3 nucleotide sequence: TGTGCCAGCACCCCCCAGAACACCGGGGAGCTGTTTTTT.

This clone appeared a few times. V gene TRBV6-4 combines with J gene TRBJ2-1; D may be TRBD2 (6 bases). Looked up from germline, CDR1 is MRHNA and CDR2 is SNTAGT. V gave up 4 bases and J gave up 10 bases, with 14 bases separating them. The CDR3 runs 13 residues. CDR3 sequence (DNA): TGTGCCAGCAGTGGGGGGGACCGCCGGGAGCAGTTCTTC. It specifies CASSGGDRREQFF.

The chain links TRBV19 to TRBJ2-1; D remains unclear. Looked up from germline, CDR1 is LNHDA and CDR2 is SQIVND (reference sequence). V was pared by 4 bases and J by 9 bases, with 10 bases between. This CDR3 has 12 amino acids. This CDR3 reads CASSSRVSEQFF. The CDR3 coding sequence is TGTGCCAGTAGTAGTCGAGTGAGTGAGCAGTTCTTC. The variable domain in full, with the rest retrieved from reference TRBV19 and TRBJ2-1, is DGGITQSPKYLFRKEGQNVTLSCEQNLNHDAMYWYRQDPGQGLRLIYYSQIVNDFQKGDIAEGYSVSREKKESFPLTVTSAQKNPTAFYLCASSSRVSEQFFGPGTRLTVL.

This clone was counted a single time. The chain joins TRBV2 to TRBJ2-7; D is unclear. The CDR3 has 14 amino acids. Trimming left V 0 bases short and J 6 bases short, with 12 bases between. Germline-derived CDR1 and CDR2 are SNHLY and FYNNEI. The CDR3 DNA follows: TGTGCCAGCAGTGAAGCGCTGCTCCGCGGCGAGCAGTACTTC. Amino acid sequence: CASSEALLRGEQYF.

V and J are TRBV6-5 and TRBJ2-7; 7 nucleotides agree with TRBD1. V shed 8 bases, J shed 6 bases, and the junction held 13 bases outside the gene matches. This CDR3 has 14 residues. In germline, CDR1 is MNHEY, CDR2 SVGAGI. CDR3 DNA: TGTGCCAGCCGAAGCCCGGACAGGTCCGGCGAGCAGTACTTC. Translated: CASRSPDRSGEQYF.

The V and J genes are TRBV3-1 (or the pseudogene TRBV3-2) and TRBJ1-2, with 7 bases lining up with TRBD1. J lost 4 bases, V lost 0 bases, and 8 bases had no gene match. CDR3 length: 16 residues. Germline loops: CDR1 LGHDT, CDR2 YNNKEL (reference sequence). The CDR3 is CASSQEGQVAIYGYTF. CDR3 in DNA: TGTGCCAGCAGCCAAGAAGGACAGGTCGCAATCTATGGCTACACCTTC.

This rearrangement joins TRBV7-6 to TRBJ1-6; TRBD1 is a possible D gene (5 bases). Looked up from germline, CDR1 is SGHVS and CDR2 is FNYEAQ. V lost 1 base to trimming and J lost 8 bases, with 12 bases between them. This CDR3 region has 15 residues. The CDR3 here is CASSLGEGRDSPLHF. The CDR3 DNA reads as TGTGCCAGCAGCTTAGGGGAGGGGCGGGATTCACCCCTCCACTTT.

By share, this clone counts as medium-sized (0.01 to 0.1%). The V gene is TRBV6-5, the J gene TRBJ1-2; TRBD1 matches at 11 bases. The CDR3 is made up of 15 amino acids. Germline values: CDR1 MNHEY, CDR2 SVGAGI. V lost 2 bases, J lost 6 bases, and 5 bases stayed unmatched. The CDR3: CASSYGQGALNGYTF. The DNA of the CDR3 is TGTGCCAGCAGTTACGGACAGGGGGCTCTCAATGGCTACACCTTC.

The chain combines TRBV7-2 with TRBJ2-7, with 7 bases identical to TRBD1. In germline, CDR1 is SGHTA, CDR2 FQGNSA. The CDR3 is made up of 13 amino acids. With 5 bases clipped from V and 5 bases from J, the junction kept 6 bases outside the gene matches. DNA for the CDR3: TGTGCCAGCAGCATGACAGGGTACGACGAGCAGTACTTC. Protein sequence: CASSMTGYDEQYF.

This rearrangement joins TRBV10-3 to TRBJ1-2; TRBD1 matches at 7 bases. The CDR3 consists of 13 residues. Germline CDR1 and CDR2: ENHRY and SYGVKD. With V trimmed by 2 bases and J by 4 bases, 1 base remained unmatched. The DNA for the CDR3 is TGTGCCATCAGTGAGGGACAGGTCTATGGCTACACCTTC. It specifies CAISEGQVYGYTF.

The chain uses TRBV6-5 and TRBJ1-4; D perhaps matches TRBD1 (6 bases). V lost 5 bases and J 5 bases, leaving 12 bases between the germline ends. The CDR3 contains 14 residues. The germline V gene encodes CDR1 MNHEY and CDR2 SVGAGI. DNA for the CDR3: TGTGCCAGCAGTACCTGGACAGACAATGAAAAACTGTTTTTT. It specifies CASSTWTDNEKLFF.

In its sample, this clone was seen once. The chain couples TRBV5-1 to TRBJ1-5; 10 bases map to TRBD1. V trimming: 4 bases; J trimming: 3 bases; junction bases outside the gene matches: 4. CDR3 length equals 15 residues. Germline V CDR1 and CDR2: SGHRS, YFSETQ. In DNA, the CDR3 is TGCGCCAGCAGCGCCGGGACAGGGGTCAATCAGCCCCAGCATTTT. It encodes CASSAGTGVNQPQHF.